The source of this TCR beta chain is a study of beta chain features in type 1 diabetes. General study points: Moderately but significantly shorter TCRB CDR3s were found in Type 1 diabetes patients in all four CD4+ subsets.

This clone was counted between two and nine times. Its antigen is still unknown. The V end lost 6 bases, the J end lost 4 bases, and 16 bases lay between the germline ends. The germline V gene has CDR1 MNHNY and CDR2 SVGAGI (reference sequence). CDR3 length: 14 residues. Sequenced material consisted of expressed TCRB transcripts (all of the isolated RNA was reverse transcribed). The method was immunoSEQ multiplex PCR; TCRdb's version includes in-frame clones alone and lacks a portion of them. The sample holds some 640,000 clones, more than 12% seen once. Sequenced material: naive CD4+ T cells from blood. This chain uses TRBV6-6 with TRBJ2-7; either TRBD1 or TRBD2 may fit D (6 bases each). This TCR was recovered from a man between 18 and 29 years old with type 1 diabetes. CDR3 loop: CASSLSTGTYEQYF. The CDR3 bases are TGTGCCAGCAGCCTCTCCACAGGGACTTACGAGCAGTACTTC.